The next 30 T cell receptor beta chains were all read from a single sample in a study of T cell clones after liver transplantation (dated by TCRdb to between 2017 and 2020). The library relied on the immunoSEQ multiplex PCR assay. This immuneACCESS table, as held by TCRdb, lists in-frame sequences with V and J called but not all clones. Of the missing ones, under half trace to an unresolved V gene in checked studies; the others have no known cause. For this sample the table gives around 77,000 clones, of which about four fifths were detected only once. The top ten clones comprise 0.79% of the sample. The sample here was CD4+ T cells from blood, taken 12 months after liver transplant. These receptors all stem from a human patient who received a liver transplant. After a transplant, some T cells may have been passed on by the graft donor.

CDR3: CASSLASFGTGARTDTQYF. The CDR3 DNA sequence: TGTGCCAGCAGCTTAGCGTCTTTCGGCACAGGAGCGAGAACAGATACGCAGTATTTT. The rearrangement uses TRBV7-9 and TRBJ2-3; tentatively, D is TRBD1 (5 bases). CDR1 and CDR2 (germline): SEHNR, FQNEAQ (reference sequence). Trimming removed 0 bases at V and 3 bases at J, with 22 bases between. There are 19 residues in the CDR3. Looking up the rest from reference TRBV7-9 and TRBJ2-3 gives the full variable domain: DTGVSQNPRHKITKRGQNVTFRCDPISEHNRLYWYRQTLGQGPEFLTYFQNEAQLEKSRLLSDRFSAERPKGSFSTLEIQRTEQGDSAMYLCASSLASFGTGARTDTQYFGPGTRLTVL.

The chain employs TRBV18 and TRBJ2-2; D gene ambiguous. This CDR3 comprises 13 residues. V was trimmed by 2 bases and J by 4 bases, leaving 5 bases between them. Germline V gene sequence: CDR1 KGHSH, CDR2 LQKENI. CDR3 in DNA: TGTGCCAGCTCACCAGTCATCACCGGGGAGCTGTTTTTT. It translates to CASSPVITGELFF.

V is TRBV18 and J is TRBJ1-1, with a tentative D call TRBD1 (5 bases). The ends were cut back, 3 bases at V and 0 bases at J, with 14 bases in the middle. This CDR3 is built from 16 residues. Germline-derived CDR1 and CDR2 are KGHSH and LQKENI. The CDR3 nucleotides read TGTGCCAGCTCACCGCTGGGACCGCAGATGAACACTGAAGCTTTCTTT. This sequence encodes CASSPLGPQMNTEAFF.

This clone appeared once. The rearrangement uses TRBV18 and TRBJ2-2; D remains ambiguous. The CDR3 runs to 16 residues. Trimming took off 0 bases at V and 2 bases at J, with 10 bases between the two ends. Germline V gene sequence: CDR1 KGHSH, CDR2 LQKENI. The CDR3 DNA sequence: TGTGCCAGCTCACCACCGAAAGGGATTAACACCGGGGAGCTGTTTTTT. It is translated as CASSPPKGINTGELFF.

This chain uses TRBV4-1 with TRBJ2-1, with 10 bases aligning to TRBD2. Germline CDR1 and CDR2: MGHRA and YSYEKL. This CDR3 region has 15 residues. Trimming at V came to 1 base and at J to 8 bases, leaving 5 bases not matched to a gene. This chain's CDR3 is CASSQVGTSADEQFF. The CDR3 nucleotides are TGCGCCAGCAGCCAAGTGGGGACTAGCGCCGATGAGCAGTTCTTC.

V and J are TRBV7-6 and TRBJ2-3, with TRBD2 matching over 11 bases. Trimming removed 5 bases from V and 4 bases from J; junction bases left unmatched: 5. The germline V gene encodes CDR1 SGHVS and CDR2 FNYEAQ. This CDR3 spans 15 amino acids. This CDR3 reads CASSTSGRTADTQYF. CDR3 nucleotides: TGTGCCAGCAGCACTAGCGGGAGAACCGCAGATACGCAGTATTTT.

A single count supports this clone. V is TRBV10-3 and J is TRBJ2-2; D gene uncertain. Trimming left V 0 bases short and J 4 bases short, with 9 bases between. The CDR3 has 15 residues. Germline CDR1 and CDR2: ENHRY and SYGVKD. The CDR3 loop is CAISESALSTGELFF. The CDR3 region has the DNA TGTGCCATCAGTGAGTCGGCCCTGTCCACCGGGGAGCTGTTTTTT.

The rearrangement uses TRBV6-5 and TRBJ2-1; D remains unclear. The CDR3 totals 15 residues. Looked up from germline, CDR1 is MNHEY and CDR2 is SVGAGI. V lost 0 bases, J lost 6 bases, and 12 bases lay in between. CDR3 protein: CASSYSGSVGNEQFF. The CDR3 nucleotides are TGTGCCAGCAGTTACTCGGGGTCCGTGGGCAATGAGCAGTTCTTC.

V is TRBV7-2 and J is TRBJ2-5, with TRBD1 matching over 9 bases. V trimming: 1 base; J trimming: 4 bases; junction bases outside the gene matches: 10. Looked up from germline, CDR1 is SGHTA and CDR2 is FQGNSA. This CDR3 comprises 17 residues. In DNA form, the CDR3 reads TGTGCCAGCAGCTTAGGTCTGACAGGGGGTTTGGGAGAGACCCAGTACTTC. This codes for CASSLGLTGGLGETQYF.

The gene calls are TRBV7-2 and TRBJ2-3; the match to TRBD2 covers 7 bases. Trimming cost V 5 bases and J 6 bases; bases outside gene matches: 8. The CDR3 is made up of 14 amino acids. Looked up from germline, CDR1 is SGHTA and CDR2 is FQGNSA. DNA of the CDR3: TGTGCCAGCAGCCCCCGGACTAGATCGGATACGCAGTATTTT. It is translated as CASSPRTRSDTQYF.

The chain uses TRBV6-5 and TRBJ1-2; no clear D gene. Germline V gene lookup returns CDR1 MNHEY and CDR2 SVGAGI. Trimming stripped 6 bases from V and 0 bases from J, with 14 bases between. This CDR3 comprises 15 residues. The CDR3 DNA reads TGTGCCAGCAGCCCACGGGCTCCCGCTAACTATGGCTACACCTTC. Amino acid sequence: CASSPRAPANYGYTF.

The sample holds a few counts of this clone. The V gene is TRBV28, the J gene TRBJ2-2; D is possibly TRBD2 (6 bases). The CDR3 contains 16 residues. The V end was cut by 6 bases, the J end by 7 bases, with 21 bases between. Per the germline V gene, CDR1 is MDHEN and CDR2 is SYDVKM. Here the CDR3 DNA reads TGTGCCAGCAGCCTACAAACCGGGACTCCAAACGGGGAGCTGTTTTTT. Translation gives CASSLQTGTPNGELFF.

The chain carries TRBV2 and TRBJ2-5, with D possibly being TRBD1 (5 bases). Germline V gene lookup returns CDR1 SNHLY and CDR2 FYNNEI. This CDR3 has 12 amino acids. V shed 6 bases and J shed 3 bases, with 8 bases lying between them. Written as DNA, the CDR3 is TGTGCCAGCAGACAGGAAGAAGAGACCCAGTACTTC. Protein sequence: CASRQEEETQYF.

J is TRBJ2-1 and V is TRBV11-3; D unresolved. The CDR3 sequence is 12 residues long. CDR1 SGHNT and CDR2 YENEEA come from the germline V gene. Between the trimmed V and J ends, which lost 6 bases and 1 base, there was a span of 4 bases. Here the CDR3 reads CASSFSYNEQFF. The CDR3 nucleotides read TGTGCCAGCAGTTTTTCCTACAATGAGCAGTTCTTC.

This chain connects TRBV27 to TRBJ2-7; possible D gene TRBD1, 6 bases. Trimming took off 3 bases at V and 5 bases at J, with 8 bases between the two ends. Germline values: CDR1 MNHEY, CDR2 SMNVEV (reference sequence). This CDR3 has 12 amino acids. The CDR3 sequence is CASSLHRDEQYF. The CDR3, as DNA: TGTGCCAGCAGTTTGCACAGGGACGAGCAGTACTTC.

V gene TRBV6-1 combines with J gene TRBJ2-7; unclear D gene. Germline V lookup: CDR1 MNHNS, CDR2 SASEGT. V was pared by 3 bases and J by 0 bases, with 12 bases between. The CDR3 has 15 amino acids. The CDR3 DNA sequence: TGTGCCAGCAGTGAGGGCAGCTTCAGCTCCTACGAGCAGTACTTC. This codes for CASSEGSFSSYEQYF.

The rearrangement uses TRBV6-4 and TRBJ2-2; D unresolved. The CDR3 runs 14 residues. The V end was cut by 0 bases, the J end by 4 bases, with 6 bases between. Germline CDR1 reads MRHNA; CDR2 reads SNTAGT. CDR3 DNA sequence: TGTGCCAGCAGTGACTCGACGGTCACCGGGGAGCTGTTTTTT. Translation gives CASSDSTVTGELFF.

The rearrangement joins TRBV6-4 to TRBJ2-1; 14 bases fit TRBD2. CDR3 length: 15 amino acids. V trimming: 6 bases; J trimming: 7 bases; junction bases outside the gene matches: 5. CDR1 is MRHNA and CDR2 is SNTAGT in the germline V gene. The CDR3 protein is CASRRGLAGDNEQFF. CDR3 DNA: TGTGCCAGCAGGAGGGGACTAGCGGGAGATAATGAGCAGTTCTTC.

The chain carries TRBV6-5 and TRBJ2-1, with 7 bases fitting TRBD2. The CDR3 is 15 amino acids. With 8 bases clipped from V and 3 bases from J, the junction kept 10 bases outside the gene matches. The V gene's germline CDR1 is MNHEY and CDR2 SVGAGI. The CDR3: CASGKGGSLYNEQFF. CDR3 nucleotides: TGTGCCAGCGGAAAGGGCGGGAGTCTCTACAATGAGCAGTTCTTC.

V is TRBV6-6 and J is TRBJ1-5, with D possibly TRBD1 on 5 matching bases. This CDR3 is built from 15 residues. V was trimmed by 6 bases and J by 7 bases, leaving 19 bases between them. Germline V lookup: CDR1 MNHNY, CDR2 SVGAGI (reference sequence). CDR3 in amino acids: CASSLPRVEDQPQHF. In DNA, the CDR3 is TGTGCCAGCAGCCTACCCAGGGTGGAAGACCAGCCCCAGCATTTT.

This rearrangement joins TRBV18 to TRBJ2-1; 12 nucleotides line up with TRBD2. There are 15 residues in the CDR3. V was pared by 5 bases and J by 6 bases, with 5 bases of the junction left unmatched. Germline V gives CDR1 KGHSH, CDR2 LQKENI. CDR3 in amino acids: CASSSTSGSPNEQFF. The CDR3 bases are TGTGCCAGCTCATCGACTAGCGGGAGTCCCAATGAGCAGTTCTTC. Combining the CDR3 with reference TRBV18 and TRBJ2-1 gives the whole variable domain NAGVMQNPRHLVRRRGQEARLRCSPMKGHSHVYWYRQLPEEGLKFMVYLQKENIIDESGMPKERFSAEFPKEGPSILRIQQVVRGDSAAYFCASSSTSGSPNEQFFGPGTRLTVL.

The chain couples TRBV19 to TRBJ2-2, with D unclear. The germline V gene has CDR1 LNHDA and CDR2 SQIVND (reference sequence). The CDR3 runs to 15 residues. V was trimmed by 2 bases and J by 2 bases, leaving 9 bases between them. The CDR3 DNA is TGTGCCAGTAGTATATATCCCAGTAACACCGGGGAGCTGTTTTTT. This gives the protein CASSIYPSNTGELFF.

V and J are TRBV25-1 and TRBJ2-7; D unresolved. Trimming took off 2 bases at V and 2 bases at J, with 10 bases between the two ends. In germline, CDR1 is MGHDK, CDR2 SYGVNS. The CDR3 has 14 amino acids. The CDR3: CASSETNKPYEQYF. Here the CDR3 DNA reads TGTGCCAGCAGTGAAACTAATAAACCCTACGAGCAGTACTTC.

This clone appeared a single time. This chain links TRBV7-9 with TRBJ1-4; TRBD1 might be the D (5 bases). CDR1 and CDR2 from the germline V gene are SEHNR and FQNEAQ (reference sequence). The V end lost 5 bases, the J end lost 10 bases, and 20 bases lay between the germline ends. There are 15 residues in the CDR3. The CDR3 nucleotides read TGTGCCAGCAGCCTGGTTTCAGGGTTTGTTGGAAAACTGTTTTTT. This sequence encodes CASSLVSGFVGKLFF.

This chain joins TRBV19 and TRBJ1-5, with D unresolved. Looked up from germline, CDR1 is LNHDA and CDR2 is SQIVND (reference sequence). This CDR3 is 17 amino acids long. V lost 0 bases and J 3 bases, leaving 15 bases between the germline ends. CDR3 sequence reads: CASSIDLRRTDNQPQHF. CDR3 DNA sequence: TGTGCCAGTAGTATAGATCTGCGACGGACTGACAATCAGCCCCAGCATTTT.

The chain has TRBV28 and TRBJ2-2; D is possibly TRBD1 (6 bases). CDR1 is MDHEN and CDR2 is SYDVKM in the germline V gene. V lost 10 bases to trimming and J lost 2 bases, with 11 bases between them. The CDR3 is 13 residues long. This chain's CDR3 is CATPGHNTGELFF. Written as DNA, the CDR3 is TGTGCCACACCGGGACACAACACCGGGGAGCTGTTTTTT. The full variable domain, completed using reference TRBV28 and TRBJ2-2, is DVKVTQSSRYLVKRTGEKVFLECVQDMDHENMFWYRQDPGLGLRLIYFSYDVKMKEKGDIPEGYSVSREKKERFSLILESASTNQTSMYLCATPGHNTGELFFGEGSRLTVL.

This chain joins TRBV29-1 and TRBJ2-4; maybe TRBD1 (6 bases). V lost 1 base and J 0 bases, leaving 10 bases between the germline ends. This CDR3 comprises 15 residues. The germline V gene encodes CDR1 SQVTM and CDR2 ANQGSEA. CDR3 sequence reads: CSVEAGGQAKNIQYF. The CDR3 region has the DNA TGCAGCGTTGAAGCTGGGGGACAAGCCAAAAACATTCAGTACTTC.

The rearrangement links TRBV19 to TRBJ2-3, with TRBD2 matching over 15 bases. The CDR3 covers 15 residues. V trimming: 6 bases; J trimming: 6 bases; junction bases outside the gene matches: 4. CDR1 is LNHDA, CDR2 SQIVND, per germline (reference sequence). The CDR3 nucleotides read TGTGCCAGTAGAAACGGACTAGCGGGAGGGGATACGCAGTATTTT. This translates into CASRNGLAGGDTQYF. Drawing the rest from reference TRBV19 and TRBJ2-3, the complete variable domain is DGGITQSPKYLFRKEGQNVTLSCEQNLNHDAMYWYRQDPGQGLRLIYYSQIVNDFQKGDIAEGYSVSREKKESFPLTVTSAQKNPTAFYLCASRNGLAGGDTQYFGPGTRLTVL.

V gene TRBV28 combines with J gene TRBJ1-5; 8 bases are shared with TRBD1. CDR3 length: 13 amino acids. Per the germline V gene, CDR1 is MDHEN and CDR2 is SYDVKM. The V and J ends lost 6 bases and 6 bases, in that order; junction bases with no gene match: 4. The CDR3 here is CASRGQDGQPQHF. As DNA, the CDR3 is TGTGCCAGCAGGGGACAGGATGGTCAGCCCCAGCATTTT.

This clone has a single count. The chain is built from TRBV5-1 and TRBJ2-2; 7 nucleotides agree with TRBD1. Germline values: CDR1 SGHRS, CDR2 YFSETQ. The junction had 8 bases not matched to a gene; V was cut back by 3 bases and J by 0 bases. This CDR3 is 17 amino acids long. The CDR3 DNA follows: TGCGCCAGCAGCTCCCAACAGGGGACCGCGAACACCGGGGAGCTGTTTTTT. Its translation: CASSSQQGTANTGELFF.